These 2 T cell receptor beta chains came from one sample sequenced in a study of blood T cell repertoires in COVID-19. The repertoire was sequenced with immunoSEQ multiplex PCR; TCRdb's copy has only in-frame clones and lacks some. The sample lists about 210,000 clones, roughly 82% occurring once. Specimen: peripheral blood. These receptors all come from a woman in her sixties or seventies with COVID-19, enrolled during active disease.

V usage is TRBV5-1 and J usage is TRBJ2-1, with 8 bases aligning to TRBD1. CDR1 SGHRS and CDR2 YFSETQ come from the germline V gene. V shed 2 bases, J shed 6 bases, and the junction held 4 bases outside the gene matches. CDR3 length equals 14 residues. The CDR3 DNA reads TGCGCCAGCAGCTTCGGGGACAGGAGCAATGAGCAGTTCTTC. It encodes CASSFGDRSNEQFF.

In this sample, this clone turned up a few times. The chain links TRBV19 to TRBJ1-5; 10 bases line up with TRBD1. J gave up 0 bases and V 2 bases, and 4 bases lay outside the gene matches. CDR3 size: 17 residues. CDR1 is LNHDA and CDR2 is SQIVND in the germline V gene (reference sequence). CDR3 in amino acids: CASSIPGQGSSNQPQHF. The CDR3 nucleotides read TGTGCCAGTAGTATACCGGGACAGGGGTCTAGCAATCAGCCCCAGCATTTT.